This note documents a single TCR beta chain sequence. Antigen: not known. PCR was performed using 60 Vbeta and 13 Jbeta primers. TCRdb's table, derived via immunoSEQ multiplex PCR, lists solely in-frame clones and lacks some. The sample carries 150,000 or so clones, 70% to 85% recorded once. The sample comes from a study of cytomegalovirus exposure and HLA in healthy donors. General study findings and limits: In a later analysis, several top co-occurrence clusters appeared linked to parvovirus B19, influenza, CMV and Epstein-Barr virus. The study flagged 150 to 200 TCR beta chains as cytomegalovirus-associated. When a later analysis compared HLA-associated TCR beta chains with equally common others, the HLA-associated chains turned out to be more clonally expanded and to have lower generation probabilities.

The V gene lost 4 bases and the J gene lost 8 bases, with 15 bases spanning the gap. Looked up from germline, CDR1 is SGHRS and CDR2 is YFSETQ. The CDR3 length is 13 residues. This receptor was taken from a man aged 30 to 39 in good health and CMV-seropositive. The chain joins TRBV5-1 to TRBJ1-2, with unresolved D. The sequenced sample consisted of PBMCs. The CDR3 sequence is CASSPELGGGYTF. The CDR3 DNA is TGCGCCAGCAGCCCAGAGCTAGGAGGGGGCTACACCTTC.